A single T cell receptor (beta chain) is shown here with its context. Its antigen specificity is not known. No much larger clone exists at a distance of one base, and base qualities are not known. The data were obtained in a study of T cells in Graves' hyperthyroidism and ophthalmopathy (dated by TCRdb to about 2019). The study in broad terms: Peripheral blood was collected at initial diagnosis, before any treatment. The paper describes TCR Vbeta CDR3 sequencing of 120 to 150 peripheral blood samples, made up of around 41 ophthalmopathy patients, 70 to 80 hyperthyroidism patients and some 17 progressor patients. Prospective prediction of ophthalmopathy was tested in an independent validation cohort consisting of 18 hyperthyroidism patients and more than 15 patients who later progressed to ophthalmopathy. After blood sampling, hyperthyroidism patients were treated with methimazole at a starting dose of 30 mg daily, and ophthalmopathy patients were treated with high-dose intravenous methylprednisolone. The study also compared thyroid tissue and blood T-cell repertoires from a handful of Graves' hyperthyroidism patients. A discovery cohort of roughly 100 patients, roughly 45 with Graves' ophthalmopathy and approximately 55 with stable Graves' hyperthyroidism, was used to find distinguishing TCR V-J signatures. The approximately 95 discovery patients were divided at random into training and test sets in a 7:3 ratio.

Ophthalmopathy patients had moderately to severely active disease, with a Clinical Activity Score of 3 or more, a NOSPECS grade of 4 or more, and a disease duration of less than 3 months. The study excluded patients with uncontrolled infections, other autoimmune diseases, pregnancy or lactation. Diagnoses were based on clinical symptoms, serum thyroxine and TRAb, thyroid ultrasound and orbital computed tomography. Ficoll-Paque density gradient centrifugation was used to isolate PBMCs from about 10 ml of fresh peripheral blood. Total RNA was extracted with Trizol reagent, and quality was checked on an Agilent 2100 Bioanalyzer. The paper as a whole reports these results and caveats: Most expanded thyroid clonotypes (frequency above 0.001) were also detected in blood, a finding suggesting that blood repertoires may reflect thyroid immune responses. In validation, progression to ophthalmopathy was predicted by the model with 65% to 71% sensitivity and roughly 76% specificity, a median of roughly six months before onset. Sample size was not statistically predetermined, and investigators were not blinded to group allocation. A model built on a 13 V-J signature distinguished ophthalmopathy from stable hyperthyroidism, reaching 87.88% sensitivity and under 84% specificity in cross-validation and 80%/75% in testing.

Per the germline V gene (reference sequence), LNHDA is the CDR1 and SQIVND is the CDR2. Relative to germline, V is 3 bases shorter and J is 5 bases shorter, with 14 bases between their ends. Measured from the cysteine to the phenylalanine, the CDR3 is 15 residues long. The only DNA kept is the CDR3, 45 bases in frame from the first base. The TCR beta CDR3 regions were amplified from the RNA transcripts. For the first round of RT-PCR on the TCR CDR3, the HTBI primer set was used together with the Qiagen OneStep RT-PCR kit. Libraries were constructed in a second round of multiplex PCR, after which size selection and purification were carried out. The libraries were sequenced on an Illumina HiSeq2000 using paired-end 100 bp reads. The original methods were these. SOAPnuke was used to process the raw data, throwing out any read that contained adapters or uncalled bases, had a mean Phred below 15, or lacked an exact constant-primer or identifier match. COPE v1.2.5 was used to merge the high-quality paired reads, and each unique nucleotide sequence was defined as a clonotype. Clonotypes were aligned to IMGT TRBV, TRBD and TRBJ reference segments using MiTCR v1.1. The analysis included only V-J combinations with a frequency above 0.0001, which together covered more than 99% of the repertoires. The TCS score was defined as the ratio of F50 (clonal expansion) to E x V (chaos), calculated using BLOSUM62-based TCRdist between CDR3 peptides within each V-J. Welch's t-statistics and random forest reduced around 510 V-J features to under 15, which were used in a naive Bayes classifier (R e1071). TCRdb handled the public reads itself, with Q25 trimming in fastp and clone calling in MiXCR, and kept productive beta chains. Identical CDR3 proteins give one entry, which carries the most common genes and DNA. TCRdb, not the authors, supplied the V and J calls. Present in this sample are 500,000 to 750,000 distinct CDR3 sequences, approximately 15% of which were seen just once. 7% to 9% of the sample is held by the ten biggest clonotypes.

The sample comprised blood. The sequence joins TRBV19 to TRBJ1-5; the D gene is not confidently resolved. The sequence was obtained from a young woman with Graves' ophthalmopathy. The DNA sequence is TGTGCCAGTAGTATGTTTACAGCCTTCTATCAGCCCCAGCATTTT. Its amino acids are CASSMFTAFYQPQHF.